The rows below give T cell receptor beta chains drawn from one sample of a study of T-cell reconstitution after alpha-beta-depleted transplantation in children. TCRdb itself ran the PCR reads through MiXCR, one entry per CDR3 protein. In the table there are roughly 30,000 distinct CDR3 sequences, roughly 6.7% of which are singletons. This specimen consisted of peripheral blood, obtained 60 days after TCRalphabeta/CD19-depleted stem cell transplant. The receptors were sampled from a child under two years old who had a stem cell transplant for acute myeloid leukemia, so the T cells may come from the graft donor. Each CDR3 is given with its conserved first and last residue. Each record gives: CDR3 protein, CDR3 DNA, D gene, clone size, V gene, J gene. A D gene is named only where the DNA matches it firmly. Clone sizes are given selectively: once, few, many, or a class where the clone is expanded.

CDR3aa: CASSNNYEQYF
CDR3nt: TGTGCCAGCAGTAACAACTACGAGCAGTACTTC
d_gene: NA
abundance: many
v_gene: TRBV7-9
j_gene: TRBJ2-7

CDR3aa: CASSYAGVNEQFF
CDR3nt: TGTGCCAGCAGTTACGCGGGAGTGAATGAGCAGTTCTTC
d_gene: TRBD2
abundance: many
v_gene: TRBV6-2/TRBV6-3
j_gene: TRBJ2-1

CDR3aa: CATRAGGGDTQYF
CDR3nt: TGTGCCACCAGGGCAGGGGGAGGGGATACGCAGTATTTT
d_gene: NA
abundance: many
v_gene: TRBV24-1
j_gene: TRBJ2-3

CDR3aa: CASSLRVGGSYEQYF
CDR3nt: TGTGCCAGCAGCTTAAGGGTCGGGGGCTCCTACGAGCAGTACTTC
d_gene: NA
abundance: few
v_gene: TRBV7-2
j_gene: TRBJ2-7

CDR3aa: CASSLAEQGFGYTF
CDR3nt: TGTGCCAGCAGCTTAGCCGAACAGGGCTTCGGCTACACCTTC
d_gene: NA
abundance: many
v_gene: TRBV7-2
j_gene: TRBJ1-2

CDR3aa: CASSQEPAGGRSYNEQFF
CDR3nt: TGCGCCAGCAGCCAAGAACCGGCGGGGGGGCGGTCCTACAATGAGCAGTTCTTC
d_gene: TRBD2
abundance: many
v_gene: TRBV4-3
j_gene: TRBJ2-1

CDR3aa: CASSDHSRTEQFF
CDR3nt: TGTGCCAGCAGTGACCACTCGCGCACTGAGCAGTTCTTC
d_gene: NA
abundance: many
v_gene: TRBV6-4
j_gene: TRBJ2-1

CDR3aa: CASSLEDPNEQFF
CDR3nt: TGTGCCAGCAGCTTGGAGGACCCCAATGAGCAGTTCTTC
d_gene: NA
abundance: many
v_gene: TRBV5-6
j_gene: TRBJ2-1

CDR3aa: CASSVGSKETQYF
CDR3nt: TGTGCCAGCAGCGTCGGAAGCAAAGAGACCCAGTACTTC
d_gene: NA
abundance: many
v_gene: TRBV11-1
j_gene: TRBJ2-5

CDR3aa: CASSADVTRETQYF
CDR3nt: TGTGCCAGCAGTGCGGACGTTACTCGGGAGACCCAGTACTTC
d_gene: NA
abundance: many
v_gene: TRBV28
j_gene: TRBJ2-5

CDR3aa: CASTKTGTYEQYF
CDR3nt: TGTGCCAGCACCAAAACAGGGACGTACGAGCAGTACTTC
d_gene: NA
abundance: NA
v_gene: TRBV2
j_gene: TRBJ2-7

CDR3aa: CASSLDTPGELFF
CDR3nt: TGTGCCAGCAGTCTTGACACTCCCGGGGAGCTGTTTTTT
d_gene: NA
abundance: many
v_gene: TRBV9
j_gene: TRBJ2-2

CDR3aa: CASSHLMGSNEQYF
CDR3nt: TGCGCCAGCAGCCACCTAATGGGGTCCAACGAGCAGTACTTC
d_gene: NA
abundance: many
v_gene: TRBV4-3
j_gene: TRBJ2-7

CDR3aa: CASSLEGGALYEQYF
CDR3nt: TGTGCCAGCAGCTTAGAAGGCGGGGCCCTCTACGAGCAGTACTTC
d_gene: NA
abundance: many
v_gene: TRBV7-6
j_gene: TRBJ2-7

CDR3aa: CASSSLPGQGMVPGELFF
CDR3nt: TGTGCCAGCAGCTCCCTCCCAGGACAGGGGATGGTCCCCGGGGAGCTGTTTTTT
d_gene: TRBD1
abundance: many
v_gene: TRBV12-3/TRBV12-4
j_gene: TRBJ2-2

CDR3aa: CASSQGVAGASGELFF
CDR3nt: TGCGCCAGCAGCCAAGGAGTAGCGGGAGCCTCCGGGGAGCTGTTTTTT
d_gene: TRBD2
abundance: NA
v_gene: TRBV4-3
j_gene: TRBJ2-2